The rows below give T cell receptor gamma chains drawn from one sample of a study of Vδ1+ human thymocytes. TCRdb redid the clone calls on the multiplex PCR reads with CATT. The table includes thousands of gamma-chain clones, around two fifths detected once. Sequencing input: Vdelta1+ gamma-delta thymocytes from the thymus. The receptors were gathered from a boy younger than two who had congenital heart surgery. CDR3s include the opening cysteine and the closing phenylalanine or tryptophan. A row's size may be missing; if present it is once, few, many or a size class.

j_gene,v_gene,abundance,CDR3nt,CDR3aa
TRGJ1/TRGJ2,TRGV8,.,TGTGCCACCTGGGTCAGGGGATATAAGAAACTCTTT,CATWVRGYKKLF
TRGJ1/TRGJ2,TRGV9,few,TGTGCCTTGTGGTACTCTAAGTATTATAAGAAACTCTTT,CALWYSKYYKKLF
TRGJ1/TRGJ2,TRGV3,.,TGTGCCACCTGGGACAGGCTGGTCAAATATAAGAAACTCTTT,CATWDRLVKYKKLF
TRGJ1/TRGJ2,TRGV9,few,TGTGCCTTGTGGGAGGTGCTGTTTGGTAGCTATAAGAAACTCTTT,CALWEVLFGSYKKLF
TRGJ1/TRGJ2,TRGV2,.,TGTGCCACCTGGGACGGGCCCAAGAATTATTATAAGAAACTCTTT,CATWDGPKNYYKKLF
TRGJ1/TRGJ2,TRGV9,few,TGTGCCTTGTGGACTTATTATAAGAAACTCTTT,CALWTYYKKLF
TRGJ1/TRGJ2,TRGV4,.,TGTGCCACCTGGGATGGGCCGAATAAGAAACTCTTT,CATWDGPNKKLF
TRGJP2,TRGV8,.,TGTGCCACCTGGGATAGTCGAGGTGATTGGATCAAGACGTTT,CATWDSRGDWIKTF
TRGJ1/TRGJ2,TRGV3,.,TGTGCCACCTGGGACAGACTAACGAATTATTATAAGAAACTATTT,CATWDRLTNYYKKLF
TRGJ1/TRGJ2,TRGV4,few,TGTGCCACCTGGGATGTCCCTTATAAGAAACTCTTT,CATWDVPYKKLF
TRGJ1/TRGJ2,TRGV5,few,TGTGCCACCTGGGCCTCTTGGGGGCCTTATTATAAGAAACTCTTT,CATWASWGPYYKKLF
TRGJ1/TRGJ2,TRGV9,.,TGTGCCTTGTGGGAGGTGGCCCGGAATTATTATAAGAAACTCTTT,CALWEVARNYYKKLF
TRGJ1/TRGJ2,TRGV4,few,TGTGCCACCTGGGATGGAATGAATTATTATAAGAAACTCTTT,CATWDGMNYYKKLF
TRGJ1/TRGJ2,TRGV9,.,TGTGCCTTGTGGGAGGTGACGAAGAAACTCTTT,CALWEVTKKLF
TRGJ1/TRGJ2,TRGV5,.,TGTGCCACCTGGGACAGGATACGTAAGAAACTCTTT,CATWDRIRKKLF
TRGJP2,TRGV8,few,TGTGCCACCTGGGTGGGCCCCATTGATTGGATCAAGACGTTT,CATWVGPIDWIKTF
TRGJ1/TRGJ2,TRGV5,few,TGTGCCACCTGGGACAGGCTCCAAGGGTATAAGAAACTCTTT,CATWDRLQGYKKLF
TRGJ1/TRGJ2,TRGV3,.,TGTGCCACCTGGGACAGAAGGTACTATAAGAAACTCTTT,CATWDRRYYKKLF
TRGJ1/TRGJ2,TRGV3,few,TGTGCCACCTGGGATGATGATAATAAGAAACTCTTT,CATWDDDNKKLF
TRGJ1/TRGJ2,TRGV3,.,TGTGCCACCTGCCTGGCTTATTATAAGAAACTCTTT,CATCLAYYKKLF
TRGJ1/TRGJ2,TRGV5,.,TGTGCCACCTGGGACGGTATTTATTATAAGAAACTCTTT,CATWDGIYYKKLF
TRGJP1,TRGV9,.,TGTGCCTTGTGGGAGGTGCAATTCAGATGGTTCAAGATATTT,CALWEVQFRWFKIF
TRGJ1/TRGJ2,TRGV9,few,TGTGCCTTGTGGGAGCGGTATTATAAGAAACTCTTT,CALWERYYKKLF